This TCR beta chain is drawn from a study of cytotoxic CD8 clonotypes in ibrutinib-treated CLL. Worth noting for this clone: Its target is not known.

Repertoires were generated with immunoSEQ multiplex PCR, while TCRdb's copy carries only in-frame clones and drops some. The table has 250,000 to 350,000 clones, approximately 79% seen once. Study results and caveats: Baseline levels were approached again at progression, after clonality had risen at ibrutinib response. Sustained-remission and progressing patients diverged in sampling times. The study found baseline clonality above age-matched healthy donors, tracking circulating CD8+ T-cell counts.

V was clipped by 4 bases and J by 0 bases, with 12 bases between them. The CDR3 consists of 15 residues. Germline loops: CDR1 LGHNA, CDR2 YNFKEQ. The genes are TRBV4-2 and TRBJ1-1, with D unclear. The specimen comprised PBMCs, sampled at disease progression, from a patient treated with ibrutinib. This TCR was sampled from a human donor with chronic lymphocytic leukemia. Written as DNA, the CDR3 is TGTGCCAGCAGCCCGAGCGGTCGGGTGAACACTGAAGCTTTCTTT. Translated, it gives CASSPSGRVNTEAFF.